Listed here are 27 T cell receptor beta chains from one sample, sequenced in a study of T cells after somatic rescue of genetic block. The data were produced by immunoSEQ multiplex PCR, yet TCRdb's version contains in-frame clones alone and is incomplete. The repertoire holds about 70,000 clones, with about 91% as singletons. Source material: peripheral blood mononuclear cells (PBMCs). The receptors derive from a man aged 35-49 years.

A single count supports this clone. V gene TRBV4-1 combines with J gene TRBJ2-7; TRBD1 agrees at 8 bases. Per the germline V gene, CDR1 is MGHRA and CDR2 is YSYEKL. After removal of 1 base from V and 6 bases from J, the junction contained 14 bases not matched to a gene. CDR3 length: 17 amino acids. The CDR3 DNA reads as TGCGCCAGCAGCCAAGTTGTTAGCCAGGGGGCGCCGGTCGAGCAGTACTTC. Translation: CASSQVVSQGAPVEQYF.

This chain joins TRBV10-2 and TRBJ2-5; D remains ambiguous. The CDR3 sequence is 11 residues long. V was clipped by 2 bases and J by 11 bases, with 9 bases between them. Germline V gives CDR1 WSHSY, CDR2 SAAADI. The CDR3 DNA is TGCGCCAGCAGTGAGGGCCTATTACAGTACTTC. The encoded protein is CASSEGLLQYF.

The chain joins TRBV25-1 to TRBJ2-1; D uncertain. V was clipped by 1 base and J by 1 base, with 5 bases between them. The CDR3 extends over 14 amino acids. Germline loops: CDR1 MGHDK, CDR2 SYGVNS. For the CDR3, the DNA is TGTGCCAGCAGTGAATTGGATTCCTACAATGAGCAGTTCTTC. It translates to CASSELDSYNEQFF. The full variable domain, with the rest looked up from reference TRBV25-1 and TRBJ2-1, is EADIYQTPRYLVIGTGKKITLECSQTMGHDKMYWYQQDPGMELHLIHYSYGVNSTEKGDLSSESTVSRIRTEHFPLTLESARPSHTSQYLCASSELDSYNEQFFGPGTRLTVL.

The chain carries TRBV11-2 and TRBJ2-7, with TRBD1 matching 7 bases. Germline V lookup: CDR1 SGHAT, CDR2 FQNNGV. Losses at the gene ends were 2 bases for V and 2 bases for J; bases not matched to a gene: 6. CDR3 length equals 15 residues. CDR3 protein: CASSLRTGLTYEQYF. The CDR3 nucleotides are TGTGCCAGCAGCTTAAGGACAGGTCTGACCTACGAGCAGTACTTC.

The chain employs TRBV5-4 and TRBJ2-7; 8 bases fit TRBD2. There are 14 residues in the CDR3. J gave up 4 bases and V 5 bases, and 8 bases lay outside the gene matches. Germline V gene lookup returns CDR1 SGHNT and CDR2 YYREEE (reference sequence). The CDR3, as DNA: TGTGCCAGCAGACGGAGCGGGAGTCCATACGAGCAGTACTTC. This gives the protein CASRRSGSPYEQYF.

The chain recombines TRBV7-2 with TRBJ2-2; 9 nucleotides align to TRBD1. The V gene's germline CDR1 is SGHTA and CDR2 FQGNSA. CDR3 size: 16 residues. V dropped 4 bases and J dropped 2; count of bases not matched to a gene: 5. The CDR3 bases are TGTGCCAGCAGCTCTACAGGGGGCGTAAACACCGGGGAGCTGTTTTTT. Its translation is CASSSTGGVNTGELFF.

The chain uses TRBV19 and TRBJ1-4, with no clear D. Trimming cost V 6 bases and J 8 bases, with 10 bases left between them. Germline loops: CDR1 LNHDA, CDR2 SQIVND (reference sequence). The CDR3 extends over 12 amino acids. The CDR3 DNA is TGTGCCAGTAGGGCCTATCGGGAAAAACTGTTTTTT. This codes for CASRAYREKLFF.

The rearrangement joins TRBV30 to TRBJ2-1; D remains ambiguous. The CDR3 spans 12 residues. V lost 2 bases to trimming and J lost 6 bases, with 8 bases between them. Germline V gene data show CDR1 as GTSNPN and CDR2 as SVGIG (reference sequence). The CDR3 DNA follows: TGTGCCTGGAGTCCACTCCTCAATGAGCAGTTCTTC. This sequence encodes CAWSPLLNEQFF. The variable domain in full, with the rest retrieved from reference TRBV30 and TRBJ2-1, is SQTIHQWPATLVQPVGSPLSLECTVEGTSNPNLYWYRQAAGRGLQLLFYSVGIGQISSEVPQNLSASRPQDRQFILSSKKLLLSDSGFYLCAWSPLLNEQFFGPGTRLTVL.

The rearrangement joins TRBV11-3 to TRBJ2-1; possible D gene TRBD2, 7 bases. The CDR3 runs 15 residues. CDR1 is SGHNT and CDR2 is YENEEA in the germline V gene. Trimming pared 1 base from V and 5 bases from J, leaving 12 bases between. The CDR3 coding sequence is TGTGCCAGCAGCTTAGGAGGGGGGGCCCACAATGAGCAGTTCTTC. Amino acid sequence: CASSLGGGAHNEQFF.

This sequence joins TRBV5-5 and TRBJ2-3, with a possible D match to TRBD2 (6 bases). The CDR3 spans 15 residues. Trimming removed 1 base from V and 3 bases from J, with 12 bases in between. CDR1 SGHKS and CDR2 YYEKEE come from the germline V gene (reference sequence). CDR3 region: CASSLRVGGTDTQYF. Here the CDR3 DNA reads TGTGCCAGCAGCTTGCGGGTTGGGGGGACAGATACGCAGTATTTT.

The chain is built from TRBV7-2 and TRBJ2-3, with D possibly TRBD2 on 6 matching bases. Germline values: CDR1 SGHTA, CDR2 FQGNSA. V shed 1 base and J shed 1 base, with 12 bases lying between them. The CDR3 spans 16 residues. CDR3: CASSLDIGEGTDTQYF. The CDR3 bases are TGTGCCAGCAGCTTAGATATAGGGGAGGGCACAGATACGCAGTATTTT.

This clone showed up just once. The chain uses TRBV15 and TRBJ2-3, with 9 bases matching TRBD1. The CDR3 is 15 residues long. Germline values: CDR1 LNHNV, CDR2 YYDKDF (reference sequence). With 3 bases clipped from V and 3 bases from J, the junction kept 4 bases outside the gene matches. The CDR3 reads CATSRATGGTDTQYF. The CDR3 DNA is TGTGCCACCAGCAGGGCGACAGGGGGGACAGATACGCAGTATTTT.

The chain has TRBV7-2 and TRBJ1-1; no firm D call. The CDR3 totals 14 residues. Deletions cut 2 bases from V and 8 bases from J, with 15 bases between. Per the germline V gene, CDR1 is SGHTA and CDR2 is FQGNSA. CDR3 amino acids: CASSLSREMTEAFF. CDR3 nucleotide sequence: TGTGCCAGCAGCTTATCGAGGGAGATGACGGAAGCTTTCTTT.

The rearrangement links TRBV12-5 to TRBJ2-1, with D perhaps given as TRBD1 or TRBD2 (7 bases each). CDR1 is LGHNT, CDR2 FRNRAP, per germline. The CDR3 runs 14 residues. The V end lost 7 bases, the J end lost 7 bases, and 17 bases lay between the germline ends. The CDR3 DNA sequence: TGTGCTAGTGCCCAAGGGGGCGGGAGAAATGAGCAGTTCTTC. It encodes CASAQGGGRNEQFF.

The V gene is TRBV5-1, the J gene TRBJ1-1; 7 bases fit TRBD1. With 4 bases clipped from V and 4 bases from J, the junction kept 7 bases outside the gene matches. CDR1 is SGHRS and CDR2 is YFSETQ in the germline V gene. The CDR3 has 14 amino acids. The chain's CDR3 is CASSGYRGGTEAFF. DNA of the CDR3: TGCGCCAGCAGCGGCTACAGGGGAGGCACTGAAGCTTTCTTT. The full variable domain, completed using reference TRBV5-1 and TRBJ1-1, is KAGVTQTPRYLIKTRGQQVTLSCSPISGHRSVSWYQQTPGQGLQFLFEYFSETQRNKGNFPGRFSGRQFSNSRSEMNVSTLELGDSALYLCASSGYRGGTEAFFGQGTRLTVV.

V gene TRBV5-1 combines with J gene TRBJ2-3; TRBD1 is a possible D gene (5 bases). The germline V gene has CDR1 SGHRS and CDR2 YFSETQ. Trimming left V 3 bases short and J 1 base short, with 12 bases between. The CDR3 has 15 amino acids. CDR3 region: CASSSEGVGTDTQYF. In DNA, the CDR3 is TGCGCCAGCAGCTCGGAAGGGGTTGGCACAGATACGCAGTATTTT. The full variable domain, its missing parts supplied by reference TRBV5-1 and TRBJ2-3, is KAGVTQTPRYLIKTRGQQVTLSCSPISGHRSVSWYQQTPGQGLQFLFEYFSETQRNKGNFPGRFSGRQFSNSRSEMNVSTLELGDSALYLCASSSEGVGTDTQYFGPGTRLTVL.

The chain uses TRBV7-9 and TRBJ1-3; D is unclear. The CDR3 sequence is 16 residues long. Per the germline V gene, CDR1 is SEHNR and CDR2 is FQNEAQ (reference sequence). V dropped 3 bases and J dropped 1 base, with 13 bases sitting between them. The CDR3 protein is CASSLRQTRSGNTIYF. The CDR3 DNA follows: TGTGCCAGCAGCTTGAGGCAGACTAGATCTGGAAACACCATATATTTT. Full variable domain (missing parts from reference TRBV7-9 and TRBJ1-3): DTGVSQNPRHKITKRGQNVTFRCDPISEHNRLYWYRQTLGQGPEFLTYFQNEAQLEKSRLLSDRFSAERPKGSFSTLEIQRTEQGDSAMYLCASSLRQTRSGNTIYFGEGSWLTVV.

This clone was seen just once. The CDR3 is CASRTGTSVKETQYF. CDR3 bases: TGTGCCAGCAGAACCGGGACTAGCGTTAAGGAGACCCAGTACTTC. The chain combines TRBV28 with TRBJ2-5; 10 nucleotides line up with TRBD2. V shed 6 bases, J shed 5 bases, and the junction held 9 bases outside the gene matches. Germline V gene lookup returns CDR1 MDHEN and CDR2 SYDVKM. The CDR3 has 15 residues.

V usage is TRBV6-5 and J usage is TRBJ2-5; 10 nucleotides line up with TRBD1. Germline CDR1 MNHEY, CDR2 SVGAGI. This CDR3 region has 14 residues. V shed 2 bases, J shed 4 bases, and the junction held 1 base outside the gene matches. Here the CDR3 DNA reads TGTGCCAGCAGTTACGGGACAGGGGTAGAGACCCAGTACTTC. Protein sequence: CASSYGTGVETQYF.

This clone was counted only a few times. CDR3 DNA: TGTGCCAGTAGACACCCGAACACTGAAGCTTTCTTT. This gives the protein CASRHPNTEAFF. The chain recombines TRBV27 with TRBJ1-1; no clear D gene. The V gene lost 9 bases and the J gene lost 1 base, with 9 bases spanning the gap. In germline, CDR1 is MNHEY, CDR2 SMNVEV (reference sequence). This CDR3 spans 12 amino acids.

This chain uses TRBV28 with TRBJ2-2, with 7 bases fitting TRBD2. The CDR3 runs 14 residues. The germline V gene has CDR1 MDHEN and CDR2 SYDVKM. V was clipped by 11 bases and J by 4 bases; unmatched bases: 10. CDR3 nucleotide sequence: TGTGCCGTCCCAGAGGGAGGGAGCACCGGGGAGCTGTTTTTT. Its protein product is CAVPEGGSTGELFF.

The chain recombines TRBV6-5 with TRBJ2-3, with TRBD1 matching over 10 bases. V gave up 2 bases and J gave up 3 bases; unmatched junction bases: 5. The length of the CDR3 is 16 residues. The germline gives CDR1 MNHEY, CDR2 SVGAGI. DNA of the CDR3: TGTGCCAGCAGTTACATGGGACAGGGGAGGACAGATACGCAGTATTTT. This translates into CASSYMGQGRTDTQYF.

The CDR3 here is CASSLVTGEQFF. The CDR3 DNA sequence: TGTGCCAGCAGCTTAGTTACAGGGGAGCAGTTCTTC. This rearrangement joins TRBV11-2 to TRBJ2-1, with D maybe TRBD1 (6 bases). Germline values: CDR1 SGHAT, CDR2 FQNNGV. V was trimmed by 1 base and J by 10 bases, leaving 8 bases between them. The CDR3 length is 12 residues.

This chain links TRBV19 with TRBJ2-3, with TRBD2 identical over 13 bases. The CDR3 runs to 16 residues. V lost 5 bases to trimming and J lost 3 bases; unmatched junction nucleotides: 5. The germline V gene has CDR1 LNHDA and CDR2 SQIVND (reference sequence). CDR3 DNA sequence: TGTGCCAGTAGTCCCGGGACTAGCGGGACGACAGATACGCAGTATTTT. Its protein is CASSPGTSGTTDTQYF.

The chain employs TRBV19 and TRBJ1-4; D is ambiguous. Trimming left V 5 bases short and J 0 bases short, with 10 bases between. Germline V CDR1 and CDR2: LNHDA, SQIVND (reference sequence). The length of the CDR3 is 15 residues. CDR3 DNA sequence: TGTGCCAGTAGTGACCAGCCAGCAACTAATGAAAAACTGTTTTTT. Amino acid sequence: CASSDQPATNEKLFF.

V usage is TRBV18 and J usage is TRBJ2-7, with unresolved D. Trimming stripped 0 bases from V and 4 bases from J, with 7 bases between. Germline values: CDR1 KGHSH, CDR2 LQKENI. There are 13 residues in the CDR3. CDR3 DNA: TGTGCCAGCTCACCACCGGAAGAGTACGAGCAGTACTTC. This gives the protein CASSPPEEYEQYF. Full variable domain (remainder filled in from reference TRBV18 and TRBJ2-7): NAGVMQNPRHLVRRRGQEARLRCSPMKGHSHVYWYRQLPEEGLKFMVYLQKENIIDESGMPKERFSAEFPKEGPSILRIQQVVRGDSAAYFCASSPPEEYEQYFGPGTRLTVT.

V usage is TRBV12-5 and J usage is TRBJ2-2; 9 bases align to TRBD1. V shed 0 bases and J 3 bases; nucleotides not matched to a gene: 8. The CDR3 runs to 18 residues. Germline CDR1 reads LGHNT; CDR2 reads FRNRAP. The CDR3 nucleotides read TGTGCTAGTGGTTTGGTACGGGACAGGGACTCCGACACCGGGGAGCTGTTTTTT. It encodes CASGLVRDRDSDTGELFF.